This TCR beta chain was found in a study of cytomegalovirus exposure and HLA in healthy donors. Study outcomes and limitations: In a later analysis, DRB1 alleles had the most associated TCRs; HLA-C alleles the fewest. As immune exposure information, only CMV serostatus was available. Near-uniform donor sequencing depth was presumed by presence/absence analyses.

A word on this clone: Its target is not known.

The CDR3 covers 11 residues. V gave up 5 bases and J gave up 5 bases, with 6 bases separating them. Germline V CDR1 and CDR2: WSHSY, SAAADI. Researchers ran the PCR with 60 Vbeta and 13 Jbeta primers. Here immunoSEQ multiplex PCR was the method, and the copy in TCRdb shows in-frame clones only, minus some. There are roughly 180,000 clones in the sample; approximately 80% occur only once, and about 0.8% lies in the top ten. Specimen: PBMCs. This chain connects TRBV10-2 to TRBJ1-1; D call uncertain. This clonotype was sampled from a woman aged 18-29 years in good health and CMV-seronegative. The CDR3 coding sequence is TGCGCCAGCAGTTCCGGGACTGAAGCTTTCTTT. It specifies CASSSGTEAFF.